Included here is one T cell receptor (beta chain) sequence, with context. This sample was taken from a study of response to subunit inactivated influenza vaccine. Germline V gene data show CDR1 as DFQATT and CDR2 as SNEGSKA (reference sequence). V lost 2 bases and J lost 3; bases outside the gene matches: 5. CDR3 size: 15 residues. TCRdb re-called the RT-PCR reads with MiXCR, one entry per CDR3 protein. The table shows about 540,000 distinct CDR3 sequences, with approximately 22% occurring only once. This sample also appeared in a second study, on T cells expressing NK-cell markers. That source reports: Production of TCR beta cDNA relied on 5'RACE template switching with UMIs. Dominance of the CD3+CD56-NKG2C+ fraction by these clonotypes also held in several donors.

The source material was CD4+ T cells sorted from PBMCs, sampled about 13 days after vaccination. V is TRBV20-1 and J is TRBJ2-1; 9 bases line up with TRBD2. The clonotype comes from a man aged 45-60 years who received an inactivated influenza vaccine. CDR3 residues: CSARSATSGYNEQFF. The CDR3 nucleotides are TGCAGTGCTAGATCTGCGACTAGCGGCTACAATGAGCAGTTCTTC.